This entry is about one T cell receptor (beta chain). TCRdb re-analysed the 5' RACE reads in MiXCR, keeping a single row per CDR3 protein. The table lists approximately 220,000 distinct CDR3 sequences, 6% to 8.5% of them singletons. All donors were healthy, and all were Caucasian. This sample was taken from a study of identical twins. Germline-derived CDR1 and CDR2 are SEHNR and FQNEAQ (reference sequence). CDR3 length: 14 residues. V gave up 5 bases and J gave up 4 bases, with 13 bases separating them. The data were also submitted as part of a second study, on yellow fever vaccine responses in identical twins. That work adds: On the reported evidence, twins' vaccine T cell responses seemed partly convergent and partly personalized.

This chain connects TRBV7-9 to TRBJ2-3; D tentatively reads TRBD1 or TRBD2 (7 bases each). The sequenced sample consisted of CD8+ T cells sorted from blood. The clonotype was recovered from a woman aged 18-29 years in good health. CDR3 in amino acids: CASSPGGGADTQYF. The CDR3 DNA reads as TGTGCCAGCAGCCCAGGGGGGGGAGCAGATACGCAGTATTTT.